The text below deals with one TCR beta chain. Germline V CDR1 and CDR2: MNHEY, SVGAGI. The junction had 7 bases not matched to a gene; V was cut back by 2 bases and J by 9 bases. The CDR3 spans 15 residues. The sample is drawn from a study of T cells after somatic rescue of genetic block. The data were produced by immunoSEQ multiplex PCR, yet TCRdb's version contains in-frame clones alone and is incomplete. Among approximately 12,000 clones listed, about two thirds were seen once. V usage is TRBV6-5 and J usage is TRBJ1-6; 7 bases are a match to TRBD1. The specimen was peripheral blood mononuclear cells (PBMCs). This clonotype was sampled from a boy aged 5-17 years. The CDR3: CASSYATGRISPLHF. The DNA for the CDR3 is TGTGCCAGCAGTTACGCGACAGGGAGGATTTCACCCCTCCACTTT.